This passage covers 2 T cell receptor beta chains from one sample sequenced in a study of shared clonotypes between healthy human individuals. Naive CD8 cells lacked CD45RO, underwent positive selection for CCR7 and left out terminally differentiated effector memory CD45RA+ cells. Assay used: immunoSEQ multiplex PCR; TCRdb lists only in-frame clones, some missing. This sample has 560,000 or so clones, with about 96% found just once. Sequenced input: naive CD8+ T cells sorted from blood. The receptors originated from a woman aged 25-40 years in good health.

In its sample, this clone was seen once. V and J are TRBV7-9 and TRBJ2-7, with 7 bases fitting TRBD1. Germline V gene sequence: CDR1 SEHNR, CDR2 FQNEAQ (reference sequence). Unmatched junction bases numbered 12, after V lost 5 bases and J lost 5 bases. The CDR3 length is 15 residues. Here the CDR3 DNA reads TGTGCCAGCAGCCAGCGACAGGGAAAGAGTGACGAGCAGTACTTC. This gives the protein CASSQRQGKSDEQYF.

The rearrangement uses TRBV6-5 and TRBJ1-5; D unresolved. The CDR3 length is 14 residues. Trimming took 8 bases from V and 2 from J, leaving 13 bases between them. The germline V gene has CDR1 MNHEY and CDR2 SVGAGI. CDR3 in amino acids: CASGVRGGNQPQHF. DNA of the CDR3: TGTGCCAGCGGGGTCCGAGGTGGCAATCAGCCCCAGCATTTT.